The 21 T cell receptor beta chains below come from one sample, sequenced in a study of blood T cell repertoires in COVID-19. Generated by immunoSEQ multiplex PCR, the TCRdb table keeps only in-frame clones and is missing some. The sample has approximately 220,000 clones; 65% to 90% are singletons. Sequencing input: peripheral blood. Receptors originate from a man aged 45-65 years with acute or convalescent COVID-19.

This chain joins TRBV6-5 and TRBJ1-2; possible D gene TRBD1, 6 bases. Trimming took 6 bases from V and 2 from J, leaving 16 bases between them. The CDR3 totals 15 residues. Germline CDR1 and CDR2: MNHEY and SVGAGI. CDR3 sequence: CASSRGGAKNYGYTF. The CDR3 DNA reads as TGTGCCAGCAGCCGGGGGGGGGCGAAGAACTATGGCTACACCTTC.

This clone was detected only once. The rearrangement links TRBV6-1 to TRBJ1-5; 7 bases are shared with TRBD1. There are 15 residues in the CDR3. The germline CDR1 and CDR2 sequences are MNHNS and SASEGT. J was trimmed by 0 bases and V by 3 bases; bases with no gene match: 2. The CDR3 spells CASSENRGSNQPQHF. CDR3 nucleotides: TGTGCCAGCAGTGAGAACAGGGGTAGCAATCAGCCCCAGCATTTT.

The chain recombines TRBV5-8 with TRBJ2-3; TRBD2 is a possible D gene (5 bases). CDR1 SGHTS and CDR2 YDEGEE come from the germline V gene. The CDR3 is 14 amino acids. The V end was cut by 1 base, the J end by 0 bases, with 6 bases between. The CDR3 here is CASSLRRSTDTQYF. CDR3 DNA: TGTGCCAGCAGCTTGAGGAGGAGCACAGATACGCAGTATTTT. Complete variable domain (other parts from reference TRBV5-8 and TRBJ2-3): EAGVTQSPTHLIKTRGQQATLRCSPISGHTSVYWYQQALGLGLQFLLWYDEGEERNRGNFPPRFSGRQFPNYSSELNVNALELEDSALYLCASSLRRSTDTQYFGPGTRLTVL.

The chain joins TRBV5-5 to TRBJ1-6; a weak D match, TRBD1 (6 bases). Germline CDR1 and CDR2: SGHKS and YYEKEE (reference sequence). V dropped 2 bases and J dropped 7 bases, with 16 bases sitting between them. The CDR3 is 16 amino acids. CDR3 nucleotides: TGTGCCAGCAGCTTCACACTAGGGGGTACGAATTCACCCCTCCACTTT. As protein: CASSFTLGGTNSPLHF.

The V call is TRBV2, the J call TRBJ1-3, with TRBD1 matching 7 bases. CDR3 size: 15 residues. V gave up 0 bases and J gave up 2 bases; unmatched junction bases: 1. Germline V CDR1 and CDR2: SNHLY, FYNNEI. CDR3 DNA: TGTGCCAGCAGTGAAGCCGACAGGGCTGGAAACACCATATATTTT. Its protein is CASSEADRAGNTIYF.

J is TRBJ2-2 and V is TRBV19; 7 bases agree with TRBD1. Germline lookup yields CDR1 LNHDA and CDR2 SQIVND (reference sequence). V was pared by 5 bases and J by 4 bases, with 7 bases of the junction left unmatched. The CDR3 contains 15 residues. In DNA, the CDR3 is TGTGCCAGTAGTCTATCCGGGACAGTCACCGGGGAGCTGTTTTTT. This encodes CASSLSGTVTGELFF.

This chain connects TRBV11-3 to TRBJ1-4, with D possibly being TRBD1 (5 bases). Germline CDR1 reads SGHNT; CDR2 reads YENEEA. V was trimmed by 5 bases and J by 5 bases, leaving 9 bases between them. The CDR3 length is 13 residues. The CDR3 nucleotides read TGTGCCAGCAGCCGGGGGTCGAATGAAAAACTGTTTTTT. Encoded protein: CASSRGSNEKLFF.

This clone was recorded once. The genes are TRBV6-4 and TRBJ1-2, with TRBD1 as a possible D gene (6 bases). Germline V CDR1 and CDR2: MRHNA, SNTAGT. CDR3 length: 15 residues. The V end lost 0 bases, the J end lost 0 bases, and 8 bases lay between the germline ends. CDR3 sequence reads: CASSDSGTTNYGYTF. The CDR3 nucleotides are TGTGCCAGCAGTGACTCAGGGACAACTAACTATGGCTACACCTTC.

The V and J genes are TRBV9 and TRBJ1-3; possibly TRBD1 for D (5 bases). CDR3 length: 15 residues. The ends were cut back, 2 bases at V and 0 bases at J, with 9 bases in the middle. CDR1 and CDR2 from the germline V gene are SGDLS and YYNGEE. The CDR3 region is CASSVTDSSGNTIYF. DNA for the CDR3: TGTGCCAGCAGCGTCACAGACAGCTCTGGAAACACCATATATTTT.

The gene calls are TRBV7-8 and TRBJ2-5, with D tentatively TRBD2 (6 bases). There are 14 residues in the CDR3. The germline V gene has CDR1 SGHVS and CDR2 FQNEAQ. V shed 4 bases and J shed 7 bases, with 16 bases lying between them. In DNA, the CDR3 is TGTGCCAGCAGCTCCGACACCGTCGGGGGGACCCAGTACTTC. Protein product: CASSSDTVGGTQYF.

This chain links TRBV5-1 with TRBJ1-2; D might be TRBD1 (6 bases). The germline V and J ends were trimmed by 1 base and 7 bases, with 11 bases remaining between them. Germline loops: CDR1 SGHRS, CDR2 YFSETQ. The CDR3 is made up of 13 amino acids. For the CDR3, the DNA is TGCGCCAGCAGCTTGCAGGGGAGAACTGGCTACACCTTC. Protein product: CASSLQGRTGYTF.

A few counts support this clone. Germline is not matched at one junction end, which may reflect a read error. This chain uses TRBV7-2 with TRBJ1-5; no firm D call. The CDR3 has 15 amino acids. CDR1 is SGHTA, CDR2 FQGNSA, per germline. The CDR3 DNA is TGTGCCAGCACCTTATCAGGTTCCAAGAATCAGCCCCAGCATTTT. Amino acids: CASTLSGSKNQPQHF.

With regard to this clone: The same CDR3 also results from other DNA sequences found in this sample. The rearrangement uses TRBV15 and TRBJ2-7; 11 positions match TRBD2. CDR3 length: 17 residues. Germline trimming cut 0 bases from V and 3 bases from J; bases unmatched to any gene: 7. CDR1 and CDR2 (germline): LNHNV, YYDKDF (reference sequence). The CDR3 DNA reads TGTGCCACCAGCAGAGATAGACTAGCGGGGTCGAGCTACGAGCAGTACTTC. The encoded protein is CATSRDRLAGSSYEQYF.

This rearrangement joins TRBV3-1 (or the pseudogene TRBV3-2) to TRBJ2-3; TRBD1 matches 8 bases. J lost 5 bases, V lost 2 bases, and 15 bases had no gene match. The CDR3 spans 18 residues. Germline V gene lookup returns CDR1 LGHDT and CDR2 YNNKEL (reference sequence). This CDR3 reads CASSQLKFTGGGGDTQYF. The CDR3 DNA sequence: TGTGCCAGCAGCCAACTTAAATTTACAGGGGGAGGAGGAGATACGCAGTATTTT.

V gene TRBV11-3 combines with J gene TRBJ2-6; possible D gene TRBD1, 6 bases. This CDR3 is built from 19 residues. Germline V gives CDR1 SGHNT, CDR2 YENEEA. The V end lost 0 bases, the J end lost 1 base, and 16 bases lay between the germline ends. In nucleotides, the CDR3 is TGTGCCAGCAGCTTAGATTACAGGGCGAGAAATTCTGGGGCCAACGTCCTGACTTTC. Amino acid sequence: CASSLDYRARNSGANVLTF.

The V and J genes are TRBV19 and TRBJ1-5; TRBD1 might be the D (5 bases). The CDR3 contains 15 residues. Germline values: CDR1 LNHDA, CDR2 SQIVND (reference sequence). V lost 5 bases and J 2 bases, leaving 13 bases between the germline ends. In nucleotides, the CDR3 is TGTGCCAGTAGTCCCCAGGGAAGGGGCAATCAGCCCCAGCATTTT. It yields the protein CASSPQGRGNQPQHF.

CDR3 in DNA: TGTGCCAGCAGCTCCGAATACAGGGGGAACACTGAAGCTTTCTTT. As protein: CASSSEYRGNTEAFF. This rearrangement joins TRBV11-2 to TRBJ1-1, with 7 bases identical to TRBD1. Germline CDR1 is SGHAT and CDR2 is FQNNGV. This CDR3 region has 15 residues. The V gene end was trimmed by 4 bases and the J gene end by 1 base; junction bases not matched to a gene: 6.

This clone appeared once. The V call is TRBV2, the J call TRBJ2-1, with a possible D match to TRBD1 (7 bases). CDR1 and CDR2 (germline): SNHLY, FYNNEI. This CDR3 comprises 14 residues. V lost 6 bases and J 12 bases, leaving 21 bases between the germline ends. The CDR3 region has the DNA TGTGCCAGCAGCCCAAGCGGCGGAGGGACAGTGCAGTTCTTC. This sequence encodes CASSPSGGGTVQFF.

The CDR3 protein is CASSQDGQPNSPLHF. The CDR3 bases are TGCGCCAGCAGCCAAGATGGACAGCCGAATTCACCCCTCCACTTT. V usage is TRBV4-1 and J usage is TRBJ1-6, with a weak D call TRBD1 (6 bases). Trimming took off 0 bases at V and 7 bases at J, with 10 bases between the two ends. The CDR3 spans 15 residues. The germline gives CDR1 MGHRA, CDR2 YSYEKL.

V gene TRBV19 combines with J gene TRBJ2-5; TRBD1 agrees at 8 bases. The CDR3 consists of 14 residues. Germline V gene data show CDR1 as LNHDA and CDR2 as SQIVND (reference sequence). V dropped 5 bases and J dropped 5; count of bases not matched to a gene: 7. The CDR3 spells CASSLYTGGETQYF. The CDR3 DNA sequence: TGTGCCAGTAGTCTCTATACAGGGGGGGAGACCCAGTACTTC.

This clone showed up just a few times. V gene TRBV5-1 combines with J gene TRBJ1-3; D perhaps matches TRBD1 (6 bases). Deletions cut 1 base from V and 1 base from J, with 12 bases between. The CDR3 length is 16 residues. Germline CDR1 SGHRS, CDR2 YFSETQ. The CDR3 spells CASSLTPGQSGNTIYF. CDR3 DNA sequence: TGCGCCAGCAGCTTGACCCCCGGACAGTCTGGAAACACCATATATTTT.